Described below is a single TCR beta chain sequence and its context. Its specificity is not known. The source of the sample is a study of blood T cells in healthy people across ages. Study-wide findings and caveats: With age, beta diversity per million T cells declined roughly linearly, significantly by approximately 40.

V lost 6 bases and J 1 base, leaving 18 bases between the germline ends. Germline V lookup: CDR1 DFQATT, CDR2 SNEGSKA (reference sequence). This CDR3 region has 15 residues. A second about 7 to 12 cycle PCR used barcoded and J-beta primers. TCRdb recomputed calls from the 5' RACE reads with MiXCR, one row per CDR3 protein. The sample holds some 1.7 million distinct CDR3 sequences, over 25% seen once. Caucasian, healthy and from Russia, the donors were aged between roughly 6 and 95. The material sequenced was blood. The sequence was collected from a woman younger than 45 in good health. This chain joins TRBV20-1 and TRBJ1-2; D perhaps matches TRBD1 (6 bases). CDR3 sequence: CSARTTGSSNYGYTF. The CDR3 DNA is TGCAGTGCCCGCACTACAGGGAGTAGTAACTATGGCTACACCTTC.